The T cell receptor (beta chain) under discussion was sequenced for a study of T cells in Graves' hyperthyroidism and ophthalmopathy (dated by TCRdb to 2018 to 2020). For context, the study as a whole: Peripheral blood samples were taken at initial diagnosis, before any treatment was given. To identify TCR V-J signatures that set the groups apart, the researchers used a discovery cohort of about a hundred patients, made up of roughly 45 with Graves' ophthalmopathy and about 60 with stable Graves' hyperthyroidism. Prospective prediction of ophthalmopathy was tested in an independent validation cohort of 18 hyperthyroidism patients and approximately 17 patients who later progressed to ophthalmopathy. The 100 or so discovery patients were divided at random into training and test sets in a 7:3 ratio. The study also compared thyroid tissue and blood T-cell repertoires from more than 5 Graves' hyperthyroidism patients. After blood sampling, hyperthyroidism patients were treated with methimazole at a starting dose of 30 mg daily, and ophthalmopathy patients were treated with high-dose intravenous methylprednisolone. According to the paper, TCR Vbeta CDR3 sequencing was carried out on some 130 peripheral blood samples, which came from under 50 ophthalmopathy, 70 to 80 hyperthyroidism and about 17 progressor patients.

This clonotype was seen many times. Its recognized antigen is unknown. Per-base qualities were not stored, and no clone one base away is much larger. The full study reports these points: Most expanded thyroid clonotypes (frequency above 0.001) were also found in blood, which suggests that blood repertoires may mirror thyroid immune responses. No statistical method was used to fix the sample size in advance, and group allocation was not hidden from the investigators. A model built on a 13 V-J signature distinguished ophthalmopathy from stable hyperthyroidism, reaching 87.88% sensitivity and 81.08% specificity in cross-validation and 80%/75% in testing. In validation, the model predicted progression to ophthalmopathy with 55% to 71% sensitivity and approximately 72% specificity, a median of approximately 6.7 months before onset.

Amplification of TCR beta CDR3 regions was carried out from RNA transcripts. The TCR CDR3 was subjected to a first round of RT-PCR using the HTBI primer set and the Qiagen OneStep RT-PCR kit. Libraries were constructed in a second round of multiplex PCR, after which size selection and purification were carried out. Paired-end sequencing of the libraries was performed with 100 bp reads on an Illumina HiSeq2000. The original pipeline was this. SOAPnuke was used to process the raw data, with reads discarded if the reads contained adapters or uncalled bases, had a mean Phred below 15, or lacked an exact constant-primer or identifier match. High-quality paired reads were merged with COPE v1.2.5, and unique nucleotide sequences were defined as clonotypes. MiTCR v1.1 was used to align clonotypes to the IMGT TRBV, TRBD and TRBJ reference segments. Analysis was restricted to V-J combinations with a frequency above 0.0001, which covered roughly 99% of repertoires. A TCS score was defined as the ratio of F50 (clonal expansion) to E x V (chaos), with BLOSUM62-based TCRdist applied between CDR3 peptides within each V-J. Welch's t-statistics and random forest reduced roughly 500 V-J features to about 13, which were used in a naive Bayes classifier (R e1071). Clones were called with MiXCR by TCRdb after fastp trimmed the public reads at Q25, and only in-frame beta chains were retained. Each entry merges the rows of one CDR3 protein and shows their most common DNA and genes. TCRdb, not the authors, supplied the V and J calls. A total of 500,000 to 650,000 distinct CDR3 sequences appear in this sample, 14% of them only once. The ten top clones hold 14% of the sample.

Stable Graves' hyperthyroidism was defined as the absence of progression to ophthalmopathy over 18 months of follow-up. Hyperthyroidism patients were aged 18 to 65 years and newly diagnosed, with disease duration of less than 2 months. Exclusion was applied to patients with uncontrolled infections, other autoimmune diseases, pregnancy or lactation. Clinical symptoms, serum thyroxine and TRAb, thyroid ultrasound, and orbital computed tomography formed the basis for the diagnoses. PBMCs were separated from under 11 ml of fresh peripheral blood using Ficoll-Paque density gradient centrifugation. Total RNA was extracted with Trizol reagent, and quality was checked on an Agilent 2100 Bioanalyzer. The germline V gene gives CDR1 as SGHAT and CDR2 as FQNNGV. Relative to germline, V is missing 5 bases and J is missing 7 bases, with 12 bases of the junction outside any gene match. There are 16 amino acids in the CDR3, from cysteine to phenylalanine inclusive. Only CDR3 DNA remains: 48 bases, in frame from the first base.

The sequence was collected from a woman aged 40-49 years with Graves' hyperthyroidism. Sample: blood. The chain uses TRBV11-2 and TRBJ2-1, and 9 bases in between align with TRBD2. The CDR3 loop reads CASSPGGAGGRNEQFF. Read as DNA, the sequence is TGTGCCAGCAGCCCCGGGGGAGCGGGAGGCCGAAATGAGCAGTTCTTC.